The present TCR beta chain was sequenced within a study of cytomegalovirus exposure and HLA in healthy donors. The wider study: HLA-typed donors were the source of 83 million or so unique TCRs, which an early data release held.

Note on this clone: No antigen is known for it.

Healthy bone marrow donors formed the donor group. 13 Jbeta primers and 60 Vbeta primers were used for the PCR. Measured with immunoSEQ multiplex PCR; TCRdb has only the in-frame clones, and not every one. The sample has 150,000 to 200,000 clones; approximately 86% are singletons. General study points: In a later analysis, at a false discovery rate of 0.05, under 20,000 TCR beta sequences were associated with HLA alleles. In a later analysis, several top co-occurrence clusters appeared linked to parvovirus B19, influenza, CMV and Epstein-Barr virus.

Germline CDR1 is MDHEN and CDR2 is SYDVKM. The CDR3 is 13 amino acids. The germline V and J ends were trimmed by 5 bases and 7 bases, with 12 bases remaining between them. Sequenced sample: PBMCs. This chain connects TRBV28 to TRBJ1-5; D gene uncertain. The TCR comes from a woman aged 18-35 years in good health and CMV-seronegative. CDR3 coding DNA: TGTGCCAGCAGTCTATACCTCTACCAGCCCCAGCATTTT. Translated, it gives CASSLYLYQPQHF.